This T cell receptor (beta chain) was identified during a study of blood T cell repertoires in COVID-19. Background on the study: Sites across the United States, Italy and Spain contributed samples from acute and convalescent COVID-19.

The CDR3 totals 15 residues. Germline CDR1 reads SGDLS; CDR2 reads YYNGEE. Trimming removed 3 bases from V and 0 bases from J; junction bases left unmatched: 5. This table comes from immunoSEQ multiplex PCR, and its TCRdb copy is limited to in-frame clones, with some not included. The sample comprises about 220,000 clones, roughly 80% of which are singletons, and roughly 2.5% rests with the top ten. This sequence joins TRBV9 and TRBJ1-1, with 7 positions matching TRBD1. Sequencing input: peripheral blood. The TCR comes from a woman aged 35 to 49 with active or convalescent COVID-19. The CDR3 protein is CASSATGAMNTEAFF. The CDR3 DNA reads TGTGCCAGCAGCGCAACAGGGGCGATGAACACTGAAGCTTTCTTT.